These 4 T cell receptor beta chains originate from one sample sequenced in a study of cytomegalovirus exposure and HLA in healthy donors. It was with 60 Vbeta and 13 Jbeta primers that the PCR ran. Some clones are missing from TCRdb's copy, which holds only in-frame ones; the method was immunoSEQ multiplex PCR. This table holds about 120,000 clones, about 80% found once. Input material: PBMCs. The source of these receptors is a woman aged 35 to 49 in good health and CMV-seropositive.

The rearrangement joins TRBV7-2 to TRBJ2-7; tentatively, D is TRBD1 (5 bases). With 1 base removed from V and 3 bases from J, the gap between germline ends came to 13 bases. This CDR3 is 15 amino acids long. Germline V gene data show CDR1 as SGHTA and CDR2 as FQGNSA. Here the CDR3 DNA reads TGTGCCAGCAGCTTAGGATCTCAGGGTTACTACGAGCAGTACTTC. Translation gives CASSLGSQGYYEQYF.

This clone has just a few counts. The V gene is TRBV7-9, the J gene TRBJ1-1, with 9 nucleotides matching TRBD1. Looked up from germline, CDR1 is SEHNR and CDR2 is FQNEAQ (reference sequence). V shed 5 bases, J shed 5 bases, and the junction held 9 bases outside the gene matches. The CDR3 is 15 amino acids. This CDR3 reads CASSPRQGGRTEAFF. The CDR3 DNA reads as TGTGCCAGCAGCCCCCGACAGGGGGGTAGGACTGAAGCTTTCTTT.

The gene calls are TRBV7-3 and TRBJ2-1; the match to TRBD2 covers 9 bases. With V trimmed by 0 bases and J by 7 bases, 4 bases remained unmatched. Germline V gene sequence: CDR1 SGHTA, CDR2 FQGTGA. CDR3 length: 15 amino acids. Here the CDR3 DNA reads TGTGCCAGCAGCTTAACTCGCGGGAGGGCAAATGAGCAGTTCTTC. Translating gives CASSLTRGRANEQFF.

V and J are TRBV6-1 and TRBJ2-1; D ambiguous. The CDR3 has 11 amino acids. Germline assignment: CDR1 MNHNS and CDR2 SASEGT. V was trimmed by 4 bases and J by 5 bases, leaving 3 bases between them. The CDR3 spells CASSADNEQFF. The CDR3 DNA reads as TGTGCCAGCAGTGCTGACAATGAGCAGTTCTTC.